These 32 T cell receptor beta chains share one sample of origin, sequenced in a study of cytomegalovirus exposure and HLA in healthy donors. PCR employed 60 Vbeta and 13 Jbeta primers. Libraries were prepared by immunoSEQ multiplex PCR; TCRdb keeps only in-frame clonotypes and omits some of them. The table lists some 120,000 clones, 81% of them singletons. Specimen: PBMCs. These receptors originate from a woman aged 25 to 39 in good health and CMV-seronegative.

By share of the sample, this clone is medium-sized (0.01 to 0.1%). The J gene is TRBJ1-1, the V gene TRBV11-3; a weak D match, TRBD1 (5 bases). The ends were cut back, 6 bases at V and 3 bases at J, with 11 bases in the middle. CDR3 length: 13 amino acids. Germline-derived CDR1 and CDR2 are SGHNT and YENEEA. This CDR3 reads CASSRQQYTEAFF. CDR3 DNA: TGTGCCAGCAGTCGACAGCAGTACACTGAAGCTTTCTTT. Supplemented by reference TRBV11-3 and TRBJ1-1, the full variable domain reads EAGVVQSPRYKIIEKKQPVAFWCNPISGHNTLYWYLQNLGQGPELLIRYENEEAVDDSQLPKDRFSAERLKGVDSTLKIQPAELGDSAVYLCASSRQQYTEAFFGQGTRLTVV.

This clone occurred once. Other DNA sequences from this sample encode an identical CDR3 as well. In nucleotides, the CDR3 is TGTGCCAGCAGCTCCCAAGGGGATCAGCCCCAGCATTTT. Protein sequence: CASSSQGDQPQHF. This rearrangement joins TRBV7-2 to TRBJ1-5; weak D call: TRBD1 (5 bases). Germline V gene data show CDR1 as SGHTA and CDR2 as FQGNSA. CDR3 length: 13 amino acids. The V end lost 4 bases, the J end lost 5 bases, and 9 bases lay between the germline ends.

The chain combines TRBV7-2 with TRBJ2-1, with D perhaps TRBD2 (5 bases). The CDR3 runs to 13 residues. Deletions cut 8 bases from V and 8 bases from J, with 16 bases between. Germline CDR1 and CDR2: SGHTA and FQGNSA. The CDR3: CASSEDFGDEQFF. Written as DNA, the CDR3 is TGTGCCAGCTCCGAAGACTTCGGGGATGAGCAGTTCTTC.

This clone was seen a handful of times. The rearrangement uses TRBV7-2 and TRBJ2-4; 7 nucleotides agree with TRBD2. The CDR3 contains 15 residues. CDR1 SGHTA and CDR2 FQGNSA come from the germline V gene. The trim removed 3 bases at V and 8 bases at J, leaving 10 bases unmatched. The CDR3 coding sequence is TGTGCCAGCAGCTTCTCTGGGGGAGGGCCGGACATTCAGTACTTC. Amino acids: CASSFSGGGPDIQYF.

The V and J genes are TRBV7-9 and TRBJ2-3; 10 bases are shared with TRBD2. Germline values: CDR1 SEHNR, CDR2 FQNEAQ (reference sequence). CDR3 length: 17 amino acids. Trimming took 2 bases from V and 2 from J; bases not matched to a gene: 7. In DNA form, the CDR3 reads TGTGCCAGCAGCTTAATTCTAGCGGGAGACCTCACAGATACGCAGTATTTT. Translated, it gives CASSLILAGDLTDTQYF.

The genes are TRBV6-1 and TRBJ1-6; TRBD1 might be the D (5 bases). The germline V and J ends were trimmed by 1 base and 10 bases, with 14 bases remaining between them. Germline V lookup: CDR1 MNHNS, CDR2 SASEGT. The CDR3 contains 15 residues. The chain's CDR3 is CASSEGGGVGSPLHF. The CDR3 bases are TGTGCCAGCAGTGAAGGGGGGGGTGTCGGGTCACCCCTCCACTTT.

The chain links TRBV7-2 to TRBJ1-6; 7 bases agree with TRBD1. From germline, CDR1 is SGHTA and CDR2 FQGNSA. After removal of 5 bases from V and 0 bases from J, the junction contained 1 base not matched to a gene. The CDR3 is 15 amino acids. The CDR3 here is CASSRDSSYNSPLHF. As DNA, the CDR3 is TGTGCCAGCAGCCGGGACAGCTCCTATAATTCACCCCTCCACTTT.

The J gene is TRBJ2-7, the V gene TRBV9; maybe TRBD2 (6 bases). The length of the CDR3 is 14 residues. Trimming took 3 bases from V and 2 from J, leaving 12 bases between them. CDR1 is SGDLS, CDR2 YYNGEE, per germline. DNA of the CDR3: TGTGCCAGCAGCGCTACCGGGAGAACCTACGAGCAGTACTTC. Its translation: CASSATGRTYEQYF.

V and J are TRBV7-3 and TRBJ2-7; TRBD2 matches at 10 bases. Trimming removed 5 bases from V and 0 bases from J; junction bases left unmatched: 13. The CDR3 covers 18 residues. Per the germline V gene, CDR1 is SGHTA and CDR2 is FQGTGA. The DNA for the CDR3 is TGTGCCAGCAGCCCCGGGACTAGCGACTTCTCGCCCTCCTACGAGCAGTACTTC. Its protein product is CASSPGTSDFSPSYEQYF.

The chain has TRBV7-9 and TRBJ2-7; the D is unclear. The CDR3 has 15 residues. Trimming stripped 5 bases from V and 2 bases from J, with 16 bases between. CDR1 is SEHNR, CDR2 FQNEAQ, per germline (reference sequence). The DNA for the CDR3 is TGTGCCAGCAGCCGATTCGGTTCTAAAGCCTACGAGCAGTACTTC. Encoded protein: CASSRFGSKAYEQYF.

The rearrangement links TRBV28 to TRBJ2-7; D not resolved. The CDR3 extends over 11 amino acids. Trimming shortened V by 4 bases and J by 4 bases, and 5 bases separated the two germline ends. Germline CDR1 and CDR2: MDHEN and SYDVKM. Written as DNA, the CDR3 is TGTGCCAGCAGTTCCCCTTACGAGCAGTACTTC. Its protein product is CASSSPYEQYF.

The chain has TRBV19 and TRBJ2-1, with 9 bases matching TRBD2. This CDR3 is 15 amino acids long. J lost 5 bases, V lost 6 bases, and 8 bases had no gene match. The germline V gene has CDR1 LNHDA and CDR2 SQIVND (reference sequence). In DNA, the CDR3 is TGTGCCAGTAGCGCCGCTAGCGGGATTAACAATGAGCAGTTCTTC. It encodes CASSAASGINNEQFF.

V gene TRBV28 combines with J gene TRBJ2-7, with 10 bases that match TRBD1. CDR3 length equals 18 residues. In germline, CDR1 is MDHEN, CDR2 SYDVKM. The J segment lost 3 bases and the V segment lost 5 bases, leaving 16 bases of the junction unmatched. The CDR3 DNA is TGTGCCAGCAGTCCCTCGACAGGGGGCGCGTCTCGGAGCTACGAGCAGTACTTC. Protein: CASSPSTGGASRSYEQYF.

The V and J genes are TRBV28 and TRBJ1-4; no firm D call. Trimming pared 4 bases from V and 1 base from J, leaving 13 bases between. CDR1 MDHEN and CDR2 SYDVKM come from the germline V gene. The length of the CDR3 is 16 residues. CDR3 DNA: TGTGCCAGCAGTTCGCATTCGGTCCAAACTAATGAAAAACTGTTTTTT. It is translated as CASSSHSVQTNEKLFF.

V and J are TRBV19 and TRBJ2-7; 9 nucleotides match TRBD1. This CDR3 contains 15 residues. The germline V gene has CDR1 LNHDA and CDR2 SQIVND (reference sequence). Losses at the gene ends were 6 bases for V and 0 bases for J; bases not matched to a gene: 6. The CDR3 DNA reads TGTGCCAGTAGGACACAGACAGGGGGCTCCTACGAGCAGTACTTC. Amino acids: CASRTQTGGSYEQYF.

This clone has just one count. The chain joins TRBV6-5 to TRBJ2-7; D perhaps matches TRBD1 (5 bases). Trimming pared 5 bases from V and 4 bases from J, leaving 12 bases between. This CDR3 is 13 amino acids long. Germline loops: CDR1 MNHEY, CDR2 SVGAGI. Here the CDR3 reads CASSQGLGYEQYF. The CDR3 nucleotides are TGTGCCAGCAGTCAGGGTTTGGGGTACGAGCAGTACTTC.

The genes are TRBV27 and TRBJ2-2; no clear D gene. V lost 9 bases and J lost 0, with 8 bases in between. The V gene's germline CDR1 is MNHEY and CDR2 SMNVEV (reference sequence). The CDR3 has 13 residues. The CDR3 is CASRHPNTGELFF. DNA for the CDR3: TGTGCCAGTAGACACCCGAACACCGGGGAGCTGTTTTTT.

CDR3 sequence: CSARQGNEQYF. The CDR3 nucleotides read TGCAGTGCTAGACAGGGAAACGAGCAGTACTTC. The chain links TRBV20-1 to TRBJ2-7, with D perhaps TRBD1 (5 bases). This CDR3 spans 11 amino acids. Trimming removed 2 bases from V and 5 bases from J, with 7 bases in between. Germline assignment: CDR1 DFQATT and CDR2 SNEGSKA (reference sequence).

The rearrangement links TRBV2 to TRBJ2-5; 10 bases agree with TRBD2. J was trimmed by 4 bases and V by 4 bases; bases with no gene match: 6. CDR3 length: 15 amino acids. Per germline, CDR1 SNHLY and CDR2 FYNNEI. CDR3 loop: CASSVPSGSTETQYF. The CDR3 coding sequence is TGTGCCAGCAGTGTGCCTAGCGGGAGTACAGAGACCCAGTACTTC.

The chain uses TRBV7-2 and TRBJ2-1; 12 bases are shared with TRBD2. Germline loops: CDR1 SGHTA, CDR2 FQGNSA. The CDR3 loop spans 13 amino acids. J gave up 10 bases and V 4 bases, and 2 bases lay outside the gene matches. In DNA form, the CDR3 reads TGTGCCAGCAGCTCAACTAGCGGGAGGGAGCAGTTCTTC. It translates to CASSSTSGREQFF.

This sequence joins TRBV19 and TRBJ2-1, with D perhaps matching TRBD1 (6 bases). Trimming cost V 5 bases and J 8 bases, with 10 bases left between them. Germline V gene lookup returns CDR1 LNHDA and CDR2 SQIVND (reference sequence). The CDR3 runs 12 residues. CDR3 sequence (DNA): TGTGCCAGTAGTTCAACAGGGTATGAGCAGTTCTTC. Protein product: CASSSTGYEQFF.

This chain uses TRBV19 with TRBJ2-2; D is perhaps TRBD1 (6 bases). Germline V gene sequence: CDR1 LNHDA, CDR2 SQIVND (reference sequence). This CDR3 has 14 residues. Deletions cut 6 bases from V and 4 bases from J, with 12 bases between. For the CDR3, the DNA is TGTGCCAGTAGCCTCAGGGGATTCACCGGGGAGCTGTTTTTT. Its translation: CASSLRGFTGELFF.

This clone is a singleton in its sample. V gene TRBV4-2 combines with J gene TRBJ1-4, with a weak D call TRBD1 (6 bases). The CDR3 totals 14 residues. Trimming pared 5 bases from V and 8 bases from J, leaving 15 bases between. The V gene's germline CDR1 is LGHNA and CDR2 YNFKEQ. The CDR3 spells CASSLDSFSEKLFF. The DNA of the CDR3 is TGTGCCAGCAGCTTGGACAGCTTTTCCGAAAAACTGTTTTTT.

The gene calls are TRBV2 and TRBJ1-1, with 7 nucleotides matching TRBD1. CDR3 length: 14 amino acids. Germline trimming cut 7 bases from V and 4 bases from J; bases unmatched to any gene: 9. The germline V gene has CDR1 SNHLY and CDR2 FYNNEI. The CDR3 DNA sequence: TGTGCCAGCATCGAACAGGGGATGACCACTGAAGCTTTCTTT. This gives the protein CASIEQGMTTEAFF.

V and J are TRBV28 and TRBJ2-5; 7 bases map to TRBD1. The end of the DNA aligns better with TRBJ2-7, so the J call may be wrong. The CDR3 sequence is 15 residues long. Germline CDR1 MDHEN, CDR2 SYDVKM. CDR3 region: CASSLAGGVSYEQYF. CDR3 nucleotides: TGTGCCAGCAGTTTAGCAGGGGGAGTTTCCTACGAGCAGTACTTC.

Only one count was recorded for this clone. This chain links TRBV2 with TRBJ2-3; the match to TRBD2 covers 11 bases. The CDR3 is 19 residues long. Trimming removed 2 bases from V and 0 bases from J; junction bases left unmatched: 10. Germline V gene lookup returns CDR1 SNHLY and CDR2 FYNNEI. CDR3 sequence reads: CASSEYVLAGVSSTDTQYF. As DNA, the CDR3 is TGTGCCAGCAGTGAATATGTACTAGCGGGAGTGAGCAGCACAGATACGCAGTATTTT.

CDR3 protein: CASSLWGLGTSGSAETQYF. CDR3 sequence (DNA): TGTGCCAGCAGTTTATGGGGACTCGGGACTAGCGGGAGTGCGGAGACCCAGTACTTC. The chain couples TRBV28 to TRBJ2-5, with 14 bases that match TRBD2. This CDR3 region has 19 residues. With V trimmed by 0 bases and J by 5 bases, 11 bases remained unmatched. Germline assignment: CDR1 MDHEN and CDR2 SYDVKM.

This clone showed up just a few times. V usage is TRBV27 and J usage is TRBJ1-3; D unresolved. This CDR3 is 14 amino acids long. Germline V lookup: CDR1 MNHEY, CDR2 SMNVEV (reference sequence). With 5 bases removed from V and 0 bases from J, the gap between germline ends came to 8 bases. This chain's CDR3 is CASSPSFSGNTIYF. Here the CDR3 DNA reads TGTGCCAGCAGTCCCAGTTTCTCTGGAAACACCATATATTTT.

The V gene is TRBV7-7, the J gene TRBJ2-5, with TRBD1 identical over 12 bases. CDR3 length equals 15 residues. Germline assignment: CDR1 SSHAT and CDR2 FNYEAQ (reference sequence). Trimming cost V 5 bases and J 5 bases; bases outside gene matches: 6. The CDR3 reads CASSRDRGRGETQYF. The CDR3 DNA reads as TGTGCCAGCAGCCGGGACAGGGGGCGCGGGGAGACCCAGTACTTC.

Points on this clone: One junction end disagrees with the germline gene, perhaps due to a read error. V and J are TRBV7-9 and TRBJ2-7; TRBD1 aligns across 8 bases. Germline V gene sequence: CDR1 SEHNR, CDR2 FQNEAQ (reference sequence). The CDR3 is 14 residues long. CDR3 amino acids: CSSSPVTGGTAQYF. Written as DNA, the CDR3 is TGTTCCAGCAGCCCCGTAACAGGGGGAACTGCGCAGTACTTC. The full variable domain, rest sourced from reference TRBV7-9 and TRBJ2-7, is DTGVSQNPRHKITKRGQNVTFRCDPISEHNRLYWYRQTLGQGPEFLTYFQNEAQLEKSRLLSDRFSAERPKGSFSTLEIQRTEQGDSAMYLCSSSPVTGGTAQYFGPGTRLTVT.

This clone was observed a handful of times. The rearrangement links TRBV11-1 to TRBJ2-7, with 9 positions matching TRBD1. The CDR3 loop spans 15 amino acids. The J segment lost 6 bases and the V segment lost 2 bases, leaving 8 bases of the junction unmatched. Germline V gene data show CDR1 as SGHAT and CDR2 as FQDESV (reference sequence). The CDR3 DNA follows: TGTGCCAGCAGCTTATGGGGACAGGGAGGCTCCGAGCAGTACTTC. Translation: CASSLWGQGGSEQYF. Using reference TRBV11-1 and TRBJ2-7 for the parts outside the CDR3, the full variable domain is EAEVAQSPRYKITEKSQAVAFWCDPISGHATLYWYRQILGQGPELLVQFQDESVVDDSQLPKDRFSAERLKGVDSTLKIQPAELGDSAMYLCASSLWGQGGSEQYFGPGTRLTVT.

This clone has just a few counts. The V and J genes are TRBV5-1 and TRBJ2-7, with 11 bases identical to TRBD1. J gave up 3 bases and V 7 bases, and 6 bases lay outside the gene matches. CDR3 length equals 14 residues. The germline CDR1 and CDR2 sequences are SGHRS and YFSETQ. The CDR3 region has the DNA TGCGCCAGCCGAGGACAGGGGGCAGACTACGAGCAGTACTTC. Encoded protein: CASRGQGADYEQYF. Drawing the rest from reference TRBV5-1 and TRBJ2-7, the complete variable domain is KAGVTQTPRYLIKTRGQQVTLSCSPISGHRSVSWYQQTPGQGLQFLFEYFSETQRNKGNFPGRFSGRQFSNSRSEMNVSTLELGDSALYLCASRGQGADYEQYFGPGTRLTVT.